The clone carrying this TCR beta chain was seen just once. The method was immunoSEQ multiplex PCR; TCRdb's version includes in-frame clones alone and lacks a portion of them. This sample carries around 76,000 clones, around nine tenths of them seen once, and the ten largest clones take approximately 0.27%. This entry belongs to a study of technical replicates of blood from a few donors. This CDR3 is built from 17 residues. After removal of 1 base from V and 2 bases from J, the junction contained 7 bases not matched to a gene. Germline CDR1 and CDR2: SGHNT and YYREEE (reference sequence). Sequencing used T cells isolated from PBMCs. The sequence was collected from a human donor in good health. The rearrangement joins TRBV5-4 to TRBJ2-3, with TRBD1 identical over 10 bases. The CDR3 loop reads CASSLKRDRGITDTQYF. The CDR3, as DNA: TGTGCCAGCAGCTTGAAGAGGGACAGGGGAATCACAGATACGCAGTATTTT.